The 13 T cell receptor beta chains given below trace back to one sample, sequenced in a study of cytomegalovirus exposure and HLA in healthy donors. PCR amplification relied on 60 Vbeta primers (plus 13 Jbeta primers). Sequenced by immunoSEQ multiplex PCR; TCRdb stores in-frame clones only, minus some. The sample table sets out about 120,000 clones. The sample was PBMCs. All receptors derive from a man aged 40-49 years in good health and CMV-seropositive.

The DNA of the CDR3 is TGTGCCAGCAGCGTCGGACTAGCGGGCTTCCCGAGGGGCTCCTACAATGAGCAGTTCTTC. Residues: CASSVGLAGFPRGSYNEQFF. The chain joins TRBV7-8 to TRBJ2-1, with TRBD2 matching 11 bases. The CDR3 spans 20 residues. Losses at the gene ends were 5 bases for V and 0 bases for J; bases not matched to a gene: 15. Germline V CDR1 and CDR2: SGHVS, FQNEAQ.

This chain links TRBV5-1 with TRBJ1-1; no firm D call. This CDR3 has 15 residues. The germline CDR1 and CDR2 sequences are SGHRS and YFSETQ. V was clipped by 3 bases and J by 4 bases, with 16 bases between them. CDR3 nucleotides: TGCGCCAGCAGCTCCTCTGGCCTAGGGAGCACTGAAGCTTTCTTT. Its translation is CASSSSGLGSTEAFF.

DNA of the CDR3: TGTGCCAGCTCAAGGACAGAGGACTCCTACGAGCAGTACTTC. Translation: CASSRTEDSYEQYF. The rearrangement joins TRBV18 to TRBJ2-7; weak D call: TRBD1 (6 bases). CDR3 length: 14 amino acids. The V end was cut by 5 bases, the J end by 0 bases, with 11 bases between. The germline gives CDR1 KGHSH, CDR2 LQKENI.

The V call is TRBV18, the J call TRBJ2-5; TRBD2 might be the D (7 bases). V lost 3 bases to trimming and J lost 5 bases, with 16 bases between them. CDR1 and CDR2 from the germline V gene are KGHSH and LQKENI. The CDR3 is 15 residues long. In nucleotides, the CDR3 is TGTGCCAGCTCACCGCTGGACAGCGGGATGGAGACCCAGTACTTC. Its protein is CASSPLDSGMETQYF.

CDR3 DNA: TGTGCCAGCAGCCTACAGGGAGGGAGCAATCAGCCCCAGCATTTT. Its protein product is CASSLQGGSNQPQHF. The gene calls are TRBV7-2 and TRBJ1-5; a weak D match, TRBD1 (6 bases). Trimming left V 5 bases short and J 1 base short, with 12 bases between. CDR1 and CDR2 from the germline V gene are SGHTA and FQGNSA. CDR3 length equals 15 residues.

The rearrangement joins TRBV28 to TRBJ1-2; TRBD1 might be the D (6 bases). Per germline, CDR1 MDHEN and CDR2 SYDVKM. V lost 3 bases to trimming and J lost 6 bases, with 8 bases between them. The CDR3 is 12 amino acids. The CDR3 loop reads CASSFNRDGYTF. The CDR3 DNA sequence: TGTGCCAGCAGTTTTAACAGGGATGGCTACACCTTC.

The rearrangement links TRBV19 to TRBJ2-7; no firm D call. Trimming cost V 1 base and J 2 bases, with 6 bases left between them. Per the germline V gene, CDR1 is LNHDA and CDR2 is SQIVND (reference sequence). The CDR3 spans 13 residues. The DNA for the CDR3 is TGTGCCAGTAGTATAGCACAAGCCTACGAGCAGTACTTC. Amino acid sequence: CASSIAQAYEQYF. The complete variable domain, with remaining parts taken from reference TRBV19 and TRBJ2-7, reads DGGITQSPKYLFRKEGQNVTLSCEQNLNHDAMYWYRQDPGQGLRLIYYSQIVNDFQKGDIAEGYSVSREKKESFPLTVTSAQKNPTAFYLCASSIAQAYEQYFGPGTRLTVT.

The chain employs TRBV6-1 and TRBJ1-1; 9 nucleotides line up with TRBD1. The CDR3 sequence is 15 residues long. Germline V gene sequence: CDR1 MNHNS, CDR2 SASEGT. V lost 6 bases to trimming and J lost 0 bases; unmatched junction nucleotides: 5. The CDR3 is CASRTRQGVNTEAFF. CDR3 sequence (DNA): TGTGCCAGCAGGACAAGACAGGGGGTGAACACTGAAGCTTTCTTT.

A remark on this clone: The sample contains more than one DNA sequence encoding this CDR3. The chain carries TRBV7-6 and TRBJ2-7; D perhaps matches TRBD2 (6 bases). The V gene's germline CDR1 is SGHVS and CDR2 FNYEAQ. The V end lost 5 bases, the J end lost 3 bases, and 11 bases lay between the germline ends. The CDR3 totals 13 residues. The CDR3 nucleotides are TGTGCCAGCAGCCCCGGGACTGGCTACGAGCAGTACTTC. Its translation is CASSPGTGYEQYF.

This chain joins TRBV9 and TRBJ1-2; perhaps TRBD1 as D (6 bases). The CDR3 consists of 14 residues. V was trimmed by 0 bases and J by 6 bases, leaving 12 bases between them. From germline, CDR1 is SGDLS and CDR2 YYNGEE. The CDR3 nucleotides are TGTGCCAGCAGCGTAGACAGGGTAGGTCATGGCTACACCTTC. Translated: CASSVDRVGHGYTF.

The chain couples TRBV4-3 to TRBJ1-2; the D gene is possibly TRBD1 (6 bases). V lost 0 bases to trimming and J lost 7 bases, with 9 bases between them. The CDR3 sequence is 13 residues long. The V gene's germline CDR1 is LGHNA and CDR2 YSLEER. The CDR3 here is CASSQEGAGGYTF. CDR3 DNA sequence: TGCGCCAGCAGCCAAGAGGGGGCTGGTGGCTACACCTTC.

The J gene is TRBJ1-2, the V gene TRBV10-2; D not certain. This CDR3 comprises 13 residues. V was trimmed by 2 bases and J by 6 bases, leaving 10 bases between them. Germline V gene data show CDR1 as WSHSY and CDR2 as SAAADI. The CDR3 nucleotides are TGCGCCAGCAGTGAGGCAACTAGGGATGGCTACACCTTC. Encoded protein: CASSEATRDGYTF.

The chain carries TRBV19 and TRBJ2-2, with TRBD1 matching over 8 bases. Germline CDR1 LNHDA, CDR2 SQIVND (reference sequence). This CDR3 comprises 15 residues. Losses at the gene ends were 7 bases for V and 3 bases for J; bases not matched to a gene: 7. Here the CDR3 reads CASNSDRGYTGELFF. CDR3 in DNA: TGTGCCAGTAATTCCGACAGGGGTTACACCGGGGAGCTGTTTTTT. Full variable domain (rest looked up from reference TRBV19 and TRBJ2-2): DGGITQSPKYLFRKEGQNVTLSCEQNLNHDAMYWYRQDPGQGLRLIYYSQIVNDFQKGDIAEGYSVSREKKESFPLTVTSAQKNPTAFYLCASNSDRGYTGELFFGEGSRLTVL.